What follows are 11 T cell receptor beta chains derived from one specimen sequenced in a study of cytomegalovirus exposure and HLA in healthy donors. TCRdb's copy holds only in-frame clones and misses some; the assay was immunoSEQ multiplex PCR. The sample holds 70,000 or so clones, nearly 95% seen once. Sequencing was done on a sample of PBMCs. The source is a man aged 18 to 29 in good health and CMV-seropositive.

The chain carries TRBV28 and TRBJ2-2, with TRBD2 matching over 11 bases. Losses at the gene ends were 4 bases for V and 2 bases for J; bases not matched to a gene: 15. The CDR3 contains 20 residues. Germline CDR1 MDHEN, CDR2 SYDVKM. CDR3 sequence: CASSSPGTGTSGKNTGELFF. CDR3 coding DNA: TGTGCCAGCAGTTCACCGGGCACCGGGACTAGCGGCAAAAACACCGGGGAGCTGTTTTTT.

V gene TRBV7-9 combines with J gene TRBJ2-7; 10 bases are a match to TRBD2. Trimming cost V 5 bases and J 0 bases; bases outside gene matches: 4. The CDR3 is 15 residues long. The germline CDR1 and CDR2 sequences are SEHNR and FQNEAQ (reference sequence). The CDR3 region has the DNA TGTGCCAGCAGCGATAGGACTAGCGGCTCCTACGAGCAGTACTTC. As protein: CASSDRTSGSYEQYF. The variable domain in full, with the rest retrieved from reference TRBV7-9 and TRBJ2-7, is DTGVSQNPRHKITKRGQNVTFRCDPISEHNRLYWYRQTLGQGPEFLTYFQNEAQLEKSRLLSDRFSAERPKGSFSTLEIQRTEQGDSAMYLCASSDRTSGSYEQYFGPGTRLTVT.

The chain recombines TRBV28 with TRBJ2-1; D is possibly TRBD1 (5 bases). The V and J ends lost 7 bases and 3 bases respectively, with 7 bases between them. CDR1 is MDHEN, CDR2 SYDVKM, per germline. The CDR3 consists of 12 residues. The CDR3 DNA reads TGTGCCAGCAAGCAGGGCTACAATGAGCAGTTCTTC. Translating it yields CASKQGYNEQFF.

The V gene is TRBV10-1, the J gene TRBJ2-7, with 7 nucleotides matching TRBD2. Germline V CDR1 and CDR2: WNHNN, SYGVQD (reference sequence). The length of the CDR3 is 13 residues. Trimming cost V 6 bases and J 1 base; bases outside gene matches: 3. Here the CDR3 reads CASSQGGSYEQYF. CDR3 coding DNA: TGCGCCAGCAGCCAGGGAGGGTCCTACGAGCAGTACTTC.

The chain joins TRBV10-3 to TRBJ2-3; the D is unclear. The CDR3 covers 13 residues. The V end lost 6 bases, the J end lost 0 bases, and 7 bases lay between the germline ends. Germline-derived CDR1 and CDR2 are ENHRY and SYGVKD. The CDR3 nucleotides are TGTGCCATCAGCACAGAGAGCACAGATACGCAGTATTTT. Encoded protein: CAISTESTDTQYF.

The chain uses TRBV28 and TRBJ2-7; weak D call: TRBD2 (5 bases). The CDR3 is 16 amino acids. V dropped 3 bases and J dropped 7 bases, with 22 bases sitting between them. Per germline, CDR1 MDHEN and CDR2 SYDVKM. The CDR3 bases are TGTGCCAGCAGTTTGTTAACGGGAACCCGCCCGACGGAGCAGTACTTC. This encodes CASSLLTGTRPTEQYF. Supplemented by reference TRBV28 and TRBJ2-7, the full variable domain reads DVKVTQSSRYLVKRTGEKVFLECVQDMDHENMFWYRQDPGLGLRLIYFSYDVKMKEKGDIPEGYSVSREKKERFSLILESASTNQTSMYLCASSLLTGTRPTEQYFGPGTRLTVT.

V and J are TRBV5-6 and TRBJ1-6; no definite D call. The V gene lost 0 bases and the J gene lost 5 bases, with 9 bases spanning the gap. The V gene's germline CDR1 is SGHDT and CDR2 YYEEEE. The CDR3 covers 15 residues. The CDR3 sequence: CASSLASGNNSPLHF. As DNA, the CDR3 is TGTGCCAGCAGCTTGGCCAGCGGGAATAATTCACCCCTCCACTTT. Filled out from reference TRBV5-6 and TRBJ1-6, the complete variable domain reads DAGVTQSPTHLIKTRGQQVTLRCSPKSGHDTVSWYQQALGQGPQFIFQYYEEEERQRGNFPDRFSGHQFPNYSSELNVNALLLGDSALYLCASSLASGNNSPLHFGNGTRLTVT.

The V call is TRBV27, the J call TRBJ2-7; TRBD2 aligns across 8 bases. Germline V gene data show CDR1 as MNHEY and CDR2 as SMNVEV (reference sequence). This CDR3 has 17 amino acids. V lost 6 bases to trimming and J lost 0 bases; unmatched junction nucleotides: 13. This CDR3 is CASRPSLGAGGSYEQYF. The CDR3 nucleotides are TGTGCCAGCAGGCCCTCCTTGGGGGCGGGAGGCTCCTACGAGCAGTACTTC.

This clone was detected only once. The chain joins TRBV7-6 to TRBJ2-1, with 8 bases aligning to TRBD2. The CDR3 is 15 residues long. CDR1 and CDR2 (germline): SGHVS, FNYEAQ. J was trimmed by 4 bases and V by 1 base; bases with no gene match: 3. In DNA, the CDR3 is TGTGCCAGCAGCTTAGAAGTAGCGGGGTACAATGAGCAGTTCTTC. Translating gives CASSLEVAGYNEQFF.

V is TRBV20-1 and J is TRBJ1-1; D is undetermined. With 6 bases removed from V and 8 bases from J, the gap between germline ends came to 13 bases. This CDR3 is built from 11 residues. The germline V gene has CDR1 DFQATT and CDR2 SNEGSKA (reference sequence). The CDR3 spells CSAIEVREAFF. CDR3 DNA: TGCAGTGCCATTGAGGTCCGCGAAGCTTTCTTT.

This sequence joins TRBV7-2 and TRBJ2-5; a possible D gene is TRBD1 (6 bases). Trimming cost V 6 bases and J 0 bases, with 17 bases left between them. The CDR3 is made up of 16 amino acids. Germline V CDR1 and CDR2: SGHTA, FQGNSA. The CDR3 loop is CASRERGWRDQETQYF. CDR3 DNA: TGTGCCAGCAGGGAGAGGGGGTGGCGGGACCAAGAGACCCAGTACTTC.